Presented here are 11 T cell receptor beta chains from one specimen sequenced in a study of post-analysis software for immune sequencing data (dated by TCRdb to the mid-2010s). Study-wide conclusions, independent of this receptor: Four or five TRBV segments, including TRBV5-6, TRBV5-1 and TRBV20-1, were significantly more frequent in patients than controls.

Libraries were constructed by PCR. The sample was run on an Illumina HiSeq 2500. To reduce PCR and sequencing biases, unique molecular identifiers were incorporated into the TCR beta cDNA libraries. The public reads were run again by TCRdb, first through fastp at Q25 and then through MiXCR, and only productive beta chains were kept. Rows are unified per CDR3 protein, each entry keeping the most common DNA and genes. This sample lists about 800,000 distinct CDR3 sequences; roughly 27% were detected once. The ten largest clones add up to roughly 0.54% of the sample. Antigen specificity for these receptors is unknown. Sequencing was carried out using blood. The source is a girl aged 10 to 17 with multiple sclerosis.

This clonotype came up many times. DNA of the CDR3: TGTGCCAGCAGCCTCCGGGACGGTGCCTACGAGCAGTACTTC. This sequence encodes CASSLRDGAYEQYF. The chain is built from TRBV7-2 and TRBJ2-7, with D tentatively TRBD1 or TRBD2 (5 bases each). This CDR3 has 14 amino acids. V lost 5 bases to trimming and J lost 2 bases, with 13 bases between them. Germline V gene sequence: CDR1 SGHTA, CDR2 FQGNSA.

This clonotype was recorded a few times. The chain has TRBV6-2 or TRBV6-3 and TRBJ1-2; D is undetermined. This CDR3 region has 15 residues. Germline CDR1 reads MNHEY; CDR2 reads SVGEGT. Trimming removed 0 bases at V and 4 bases at J, with 12 bases between. The CDR3 bases are TGTGCCAGCAGTTACTCGAATCGCAGATCCTATGGCTACACCTTC. It specifies CASSYSNRRSYGYTF.

The genes are TRBV10-3 and TRBJ2-7; 9 bases are a match to TRBD1. The germline gives CDR1 ENHRY, CDR2 SYGVKD. The CDR3 loop spans 14 amino acids. CDR3 sequence (DNA): TGTGCTGGACACTCCGGGACAGGGCCCTACGAGCAGTACTTC. The encoded protein is CAGHSGTGPYEQYF.

The chain combines TRBV12-3 or TRBV12-4 with TRBJ2-5; the D gene is possibly TRBD1 (6 bases). This CDR3 has 13 residues. Trimming removed 8 bases from V and 6 bases from J, with 16 bases in between. DNA of the CDR3: TGTGCCAGCTGGGGGCAGGACGGGCAGACCCAGTACTTC. As protein: CASWGQDGQTQYF.

The chain carries TRBV6-1 and TRBJ1-1; perhaps TRBD1 as D (5 bases). With 1 base removed from V and 11 bases from J, the gap between germline ends came to 14 bases. Germline V gene data show CDR1 as MNHNS and CDR2 as SASEGT. The CDR3 loop spans 13 amino acids. CDR3 sequence reads: CASSEVARESAFF. The CDR3 region has the DNA TGTGCCAGCAGTGAAGTCGCCAGGGAAAGTGCTTTCTTT.

This clonotype was recorded a few times. V and J are TRBV27 and TRBJ2-7; D is undetermined. The CDR3 sequence is 15 residues long. V was clipped by 4 bases and J by 2 bases, with 15 bases between them. CDR1 is MNHEY and CDR2 is SMNVEV in the germline V gene (reference sequence). The CDR3 here is CASSSPRGRAYEQYF. The DNA of the CDR3 is TGTGCCAGCAGTTCCCCTCGCGGCAGAGCCTACGAGCAGTACTTC.

A few counts support this clonotype. This chain connects TRBV5-1 to TRBJ1-2; unclear D gene. CDR1 is SGHRS and CDR2 is YFSETQ in the germline V gene. The ends were cut back, 4 bases at V and 3 bases at J, with 10 bases in the middle. The length of the CDR3 is 13 residues. The CDR3 reads CASSAGPDYGYTF. In DNA, the CDR3 is TGCGCCAGCAGCGCCGGGCCGGACTATGGCTACACCTTC.

This clonotype was detected only once. The V gene is TRBV19, the J gene TRBJ1-2; D call uncertain. CDR1 and CDR2 from the germline V gene are LNHDA and SQIVND (reference sequence). V was pared by 9 bases and J by 4 bases, with 18 bases between. CDR3 length equals 14 residues. The CDR3 is CASGPRQSLYGYTF. As DNA, the CDR3 is TGTGCCAGCGGGCCGCGGCAGTCCCTCTATGGCTACACCTTC.

There are many counts of this clonotype. The rearrangement links TRBV5-1 to TRBJ2-7; D gene unclear. This CDR3 is 15 amino acids long. In germline, CDR1 is SGHRS, CDR2 YFSETQ. V was trimmed by 7 bases and J by 1 base, leaving 18 bases between them. CDR3 nucleotides: TGCGCCAGCCGTCCGGACCCGTTTGCGTCCTACGAGCAGTACTTC. Its translation: CASRPDPFASYEQYF.

The chain joins TRBV29-1 to TRBJ1-1; the D is unclear. Germline V CDR1 and CDR2: SQVTM, ANQGSEA. The V end lost 2 bases, the J end lost 4 bases, and 17 bases lay between the germline ends. The CDR3 covers 15 residues. CDR3 nucleotide sequence: TGCAGCGTTGAAACTGAGGAGGTCCCCTCCACTGAAGCTTTCTTT. It codes for CSVETEEVPSTEAFF.

The chain's CDR3 is CASSDTPAQYF. The CDR3 DNA reads as TGTGCCAGCAGTGACACCCCCGCCCAGTACTTC. This chain links TRBV6-1 with TRBJ2-5; D is unclear. Trimming took off 3 bases at V and 9 bases at J, with 8 bases between the two ends. The CDR3 is 11 amino acids. Per germline, CDR1 MNHNS and CDR2 SASEGT.